This TCR beta chain was obtained from a study of CD8 T cells in ankylosing spondylitis. Findings and caveats of the study: For ankylosing spondylitis blood, a TCR beta motif of several highly homologous variants appeared characteristic. Disease-linked clones proved CD8+ and comparatively uncommon in peripheral blood. Disease-linked clones were reportedly significantly enriched in matched ankylosing spondylitis synovial fluid.

On this clonotype: The antigen is unknown.

V was clipped by 0 bases and J by 5 bases, with 11 bases between them. Per the germline V gene, CDR1 is MGHRA and CDR2 is YSYEKL. The CDR3 sequence is 15 residues long. Library preparation for TCR beta used quantitative 5'-RACE with molecular barcodes. MiXCR was run by TCRdb on the 5' RACE reads, yielding one entry per CDR3 protein. This table has under 850,000 distinct CDR3 sequences, under 20% appearing once. The gene calls are TRBV4-1 and TRBJ2-1; D not resolved. The sample taken for sequencing was blood, either unsorted or a sorted T cell fraction (not recorded which). This sequence originates from a male donor with ankylosing spondylitis. The CDR3 reads CASSQDLTLNNEQFF. The CDR3 DNA sequence: TGCGCCAGCAGCCAAGATCTGACGCTAAACAATGAGCAGTTCTTC.